These T cell receptor beta chains were read from a single sample in a study of CD8 T cells in ankylosing spondylitis. MiXCR, applied by TCRdb to the 5' RACE reads, yields one record per CDR3 protein. Altogether some 140,000 distinct CDR3 sequences are present, more than 7% being singletons, with the ten largest covering approximately 6.8%. The specimen was synovial fluid, either unsorted or a sorted T cell fraction (not recorded which). The receptor source for this set is a male donor with ankylosing spondylitis. Each CDR3 is given with its conserved first and last residue. D genes are given only for firm matches. Clone size is stated in some rows and not others, as once, few, many or a class when expanded.

v_call: TRBV7-2; clone_size: few; j_call: TRBJ2-7; d_call: NA; cdr3_nt: TGTGCCAGCAGCTTAACAGGTTTTAGCTCCTACGAGCAGTACTTC; cdr3_aa: CASSLTGFSSYEQYF
v_call: TRBV5-1; clone_size: many; j_call: TRBJ2-1; d_call: TRBD2; cdr3_nt: TGCGCCAGCAGCCCAATCCTAGCGGGAGGGCCACTTGAGCAGTTCTTC; cdr3_aa: CASSPILAGGPLEQFF
v_call: TRBV29-1; clone_size: NA; j_call: TRBJ2-3; d_call: NA; cdr3_nt: TGCAGCGTTGGGCCAAGCACAGATACGCAGTATTTT; cdr3_aa: CSVGPSTDTQYF
v_call: TRBV2; clone_size: many; j_call: TRBJ2-7; d_call: NA; cdr3_nt: TGTGCCAGCACCCCGGAGGGGGCAACCTACGAGCAGTACTTC; cdr3_aa: CASTPEGATYEQYF
v_call: TRBV28; clone_size: many; j_call: TRBJ2-5; d_call: TRBD2; cdr3_nt: TGTGCCAGCAGTTTACCCCCTGGGCGGGAGGGGAAGACCCAGTACTTC; cdr3_aa: CASSLPPGREGKTQYF
v_call: TRBV20-1; clone_size: few; j_call: TRBJ2-3; d_call: NA; cdr3_nt: TGCAGTGCTAGAGATCTAGATACGCAGTATTTT; cdr3_aa: CSARDLDTQYF
v_call: TRBV28; clone_size: many; j_call: TRBJ2-7; d_call: NA; cdr3_nt: TGTGCCAGCAGTTTACAGTCCTACGAGCAGTACTTC; cdr3_aa: CASSLQSYEQYF
v_call: TRBV28; clone_size: many; j_call: TRBJ2-1; d_call: NA; cdr3_nt: TGTGCCTCATCTCGGCCGTTCGCATACAATGAGCAGTTCTTC; cdr3_aa: CASSRPFAYNEQFF
v_call: TRBV5-1; clone_size: many; j_call: TRBJ2-1; d_call: TRBD2; cdr3_nt: TGCGCCAGCATAGCGGGAGGGGGTAGCTCCTACAATGAGCAGTTCTTC; cdr3_aa: CASIAGGGSSYNEQFF
v_call: TRBV24-1; clone_size: NA; j_call: TRBJ2-3; d_call: TRBD1; cdr3_nt: TGTGCCACCAGTGGCGGGACAGGGGGCGTCACAGATACGCAGTATTTT; cdr3_aa: CATSGGTGGVTDTQYF
v_call: TRBV7-2; clone_size: NA; j_call: TRBJ1-1; d_call: NA; cdr3_nt: TGTGCCAGCAGCTTAGTTCCGGATGAAGCTTTCTTT; cdr3_aa: CASSLVPDEAFF